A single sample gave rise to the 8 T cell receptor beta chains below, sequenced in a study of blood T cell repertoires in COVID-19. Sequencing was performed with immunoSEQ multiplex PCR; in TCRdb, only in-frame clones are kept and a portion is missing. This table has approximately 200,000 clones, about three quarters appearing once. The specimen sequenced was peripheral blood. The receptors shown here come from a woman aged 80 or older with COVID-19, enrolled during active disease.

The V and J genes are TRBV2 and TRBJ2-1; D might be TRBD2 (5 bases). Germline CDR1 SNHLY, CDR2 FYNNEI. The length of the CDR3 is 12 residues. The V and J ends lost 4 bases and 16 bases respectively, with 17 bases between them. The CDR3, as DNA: TGTGCCAGCAGTGCTGGACTGTTTCCCCCATTCTTC. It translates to CASSAGLFPPFF.

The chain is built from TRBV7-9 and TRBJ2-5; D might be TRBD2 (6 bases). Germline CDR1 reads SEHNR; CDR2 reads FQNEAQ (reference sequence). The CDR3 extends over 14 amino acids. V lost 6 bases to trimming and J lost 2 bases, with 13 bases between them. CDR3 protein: CASSRLAYQETQYF. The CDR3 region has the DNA TGTGCCAGCAGTCGTCTAGCGTATCAAGAGACCCAGTACTTC.

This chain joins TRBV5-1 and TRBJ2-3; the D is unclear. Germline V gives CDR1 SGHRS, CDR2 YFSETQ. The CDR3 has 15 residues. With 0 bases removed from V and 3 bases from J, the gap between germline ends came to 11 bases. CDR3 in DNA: TGCGCCAGCAGCTTGGAACGTGTGCTAACAGATACGCAGTATTTT. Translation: CASSLERVLTDTQYF.

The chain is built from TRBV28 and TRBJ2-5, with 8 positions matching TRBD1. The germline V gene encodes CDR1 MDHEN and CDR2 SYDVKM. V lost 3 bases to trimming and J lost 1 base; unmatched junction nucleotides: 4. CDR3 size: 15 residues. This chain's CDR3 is CASSFQGATQETQYF. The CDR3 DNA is TGTGCCAGCAGTTTTCAGGGGGCGACCCAAGAGACCCAGTACTTC.

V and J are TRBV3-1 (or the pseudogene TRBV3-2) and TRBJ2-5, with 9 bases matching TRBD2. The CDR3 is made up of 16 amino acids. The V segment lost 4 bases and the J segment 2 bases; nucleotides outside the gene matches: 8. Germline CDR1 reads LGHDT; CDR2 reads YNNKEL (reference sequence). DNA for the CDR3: TGTGCCAGCAGCCGGCGTGGCGGGGGGGGACAAGAGACCCAGTACTTC. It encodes CASSRRGGGGQETQYF.

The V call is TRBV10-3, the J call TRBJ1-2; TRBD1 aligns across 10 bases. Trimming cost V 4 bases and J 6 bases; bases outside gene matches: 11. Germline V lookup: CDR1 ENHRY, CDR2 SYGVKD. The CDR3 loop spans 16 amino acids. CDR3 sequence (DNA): TGTGCCATCAGTGCCTCAAACGGTGACAGGGGGCATGGCTACACCTTC. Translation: CAISASNGDRGHGYTF.

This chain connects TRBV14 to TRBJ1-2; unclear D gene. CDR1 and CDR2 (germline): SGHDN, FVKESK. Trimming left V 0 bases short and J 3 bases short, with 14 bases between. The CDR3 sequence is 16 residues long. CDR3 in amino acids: CASSQERREVHYGYTF. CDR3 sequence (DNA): TGTGCCAGCAGCCAAGAAAGGAGGGAAGTTCACTATGGCTACACCTTC.

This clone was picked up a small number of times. CDR3 in amino acids: CASSLFEESQTQYF. The CDR3 nucleotides read TGTGCCAGCAGTTTGTTTGAGGAGTCGCAGACCCAGTACTTC. This chain connects TRBV28 to TRBJ2-5; D is unresolved. Germline loops: CDR1 MDHEN, CDR2 SYDVKM. The length of the CDR3 is 14 residues. V was trimmed by 3 bases and J by 6 bases, leaving 14 bases between them.